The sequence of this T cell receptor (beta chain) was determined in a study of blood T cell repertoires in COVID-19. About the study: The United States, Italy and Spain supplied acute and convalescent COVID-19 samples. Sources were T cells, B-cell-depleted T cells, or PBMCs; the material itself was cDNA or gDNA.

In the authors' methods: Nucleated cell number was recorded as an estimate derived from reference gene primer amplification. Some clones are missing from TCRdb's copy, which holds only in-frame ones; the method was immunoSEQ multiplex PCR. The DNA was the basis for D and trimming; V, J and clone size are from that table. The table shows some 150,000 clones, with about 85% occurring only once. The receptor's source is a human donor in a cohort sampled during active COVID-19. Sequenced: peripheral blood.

CDR3 in DNA: TGTGCCAGCGGACTTAATGAAAAACTGTTTTTT. Translating it yields CASGLNEKLFF. V and J are TRBV19 and TRBJ1-4; D unclear. The length of the CDR3 is 11 residues. Germline V gene sequence: CDR1 LNHDA, CDR2 SQIVND (reference sequence). V was clipped by 9 bases and J by 4 bases, with 6 bases between them.